Listed below are T cell receptor beta chains from one sample, sequenced in a study of blood T cell repertoires in COVID-19. The protocol was immunoSEQ multiplex PCR, while the TCRdb copy is restricted to in-frame clones and leaves out a portion. This table holds 200,000 or so clones, about 87% found once. Sample: PBMCs or T cells enriched from blood (not recorded which). Receptor source: a woman aged 25 to 39 who had been exposed to COVID-19. Both conserved end residues are part of each CDR3. Clone size is not always given. Where it is, it says once, few, many or a class for expanded clones.

v_gene: TRBV18
j_gene: TRBJ1-3
abundance: NA
CDR3aa: CASSSRSSGNTIYF

v_gene: TRBV5-1
j_gene: TRBJ1-2
abundance: few
CDR3aa: CASSIDSKPVYGYTF

v_gene: TRBV4-1
j_gene: TRBJ1-6
abundance: NA
CDR3aa: CASSQEAERQGVNSPLHF

v_gene: TRBV3-1/TRBV3-2
j_gene: TRBJ1-1
abundance: NA
CDR3aa: CASSQGGNTEAFF

v_gene: TRBV19
j_gene: TRBJ1-1
abundance: NA
CDR3aa: CASSFLGRGTEAFF

v_gene: TRBV28
j_gene: TRBJ2-7
abundance: NA
CDR3aa: CASSLWSYEQYF

v_gene: TRBV3-1/TRBV3-2
j_gene: TRBJ2-3
abundance: NA
CDR3aa: CASRRGPTDTQYF

v_gene: TRBV11-2
j_gene: TRBJ2-5
abundance: NA
CDR3aa: CASSLDLQLAGGQETQYF

v_gene: TRBV6-1
j_gene: TRBJ1-2
abundance: NA
CDR3aa: CASSAERLTNLYGYTF

v_gene: TRBV11-3
j_gene: TRBJ2-1
abundance: NA
CDR3aa: CASSSSSGSYNEQFF

v_gene: TRBV27
j_gene: TRBJ2-7
abundance: NA
CDR3aa: CASSSLAGVYEQYF

v_gene: TRBV30
j_gene: TRBJ2-7
abundance: NA
CDR3aa: CAWGQGLVYEQYF

v_gene: TRBV9
j_gene: TRBJ1-2
abundance: few
CDR3aa: CASSPRPGVNYGYTF

v_gene: TRBV14
j_gene: TRBJ2-1
abundance: NA
CDR3aa: CASSQEYGSGRLAYNEQFF

v_gene: TRBV7-3
j_gene: TRBJ2-1
abundance: NA
CDR3aa: CASSLTGGNYNEQFF

v_gene: TRBV9
j_gene: TRBJ2-1
abundance: NA
CDR3aa: CASSPHRSFTSNEQFF

v_gene: TRBV7-2
j_gene: TRBJ1-2
abundance: NA
CDR3aa: CASSLGGRFYGYTF

v_gene: TRBV6-5
j_gene: TRBJ2-2
abundance: NA
CDR3aa: CASSRVAGELFF

v_gene: TRBV7-9
j_gene: TRBJ2-1
abundance: NA
CDR3aa: CASSLMGLAGNEQFF

v_gene: TRBV27
j_gene: TRBJ2-7
abundance: NA
CDR3aa: CASSLGTTSGSYEQYF

v_gene: TRBV6-5
j_gene: TRBJ1-3
abundance: NA
CDR3aa: CASSNPRTGVYSIYF

v_gene: TRBV27
j_gene: TRBJ2-2
abundance: once
CDR3aa: CASVSRAGELFF

v_gene: TRBV12-3/TRBV12-4
j_gene: TRBJ1-2
abundance: NA
CDR3aa: CASSLVTGGGYTF

v_gene: TRBV5-1
j_gene: TRBJ1-4
abundance: NA
CDR3aa: CASSSGQGYKNEKLFF

v_gene: TRBV28
j_gene: TRBJ1-5
abundance: few
CDR3aa: CASSLSSQPQHF

v_gene: TRBV10-2
j_gene: TRBJ1-1
abundance: NA
CDR3aa: CASSIGQSTEAFF

v_gene: TRBV6-1
j_gene: TRBJ2-1
abundance: NA
CDR3aa: CASSEEGLETNEQFF

v_gene: TRBV5-1
j_gene: TRBJ1-3
abundance: NA
CDR3aa: CASSRDRRSGNTIYF

v_gene: TRBV4-2
j_gene: TRBJ1-1
abundance: NA
CDR3aa: CASSLTPDGAEAFF

v_gene: TRBV11-2
j_gene: TRBJ1-2
abundance: NA
CDR3aa: CASSFAGRNYGYTF

v_gene: TRBV5-1
j_gene: TRBJ1-1
abundance: NA
CDR3aa: CASSLEGGSTEAFF

v_gene: TRBV28
j_gene: TRBJ2-2
abundance: NA
CDR3aa: CASSSGTSGSKGAGELFF

v_gene: TRBV2
j_gene: TRBJ1-1
abundance: NA
CDR3aa: CASTTQGGGTEAFF

v_gene: TRBV6-5
j_gene: TRBJ2-7
abundance: once
CDR3aa: CAIRDRLREQYF

v_gene: TRBV5-4
j_gene: TRBJ2-7
abundance: NA
CDR3aa: CASSLSGTSSYEQYF

v_gene: TRBV3-1/TRBV3-2
j_gene: TRBJ1-6
abundance: NA
CDR3aa: CASSLRSYNSPLHF

v_gene: TRBV10-3
j_gene: TRBJ2-2
abundance: NA
CDR3aa: CAISGSHLPGHHTGELFF

v_gene: TRBV2
j_gene: TRBJ1-2
abundance: NA
CDR3aa: CASSEGSGNYGYTF

v_gene: TRBV5-1
j_gene: TRBJ1-1
abundance: NA
CDR3aa: CASSLGRAGMTEAFF

v_gene: TRBV7-2
j_gene: TRBJ1-3
abundance: NA
CDR3aa: CASSPSSGQISGNTIYF

v_gene: TRBV28
j_gene: TRBJ1-5
abundance: NA
CDR3aa: CASSYLGQSNQPQHF

v_gene: TRBV6-5
j_gene: TRBJ2-7
abundance: NA
CDR3aa: CAVARVYEQYF

v_gene: TRBV2
j_gene: TRBJ1-1
abundance: once
CDR3aa: CASSQQDMNTEAFF

v_gene: TRBV4-2
j_gene: TRBJ2-7
abundance: NA
CDR3aa: CASSQDPGGISAYEQYF

v_gene: TRBV3-1/TRBV3-2
j_gene: TRBJ2-5
abundance: NA
CDR3aa: CASSFQLAGEGETQYF

v_gene: TRBV6-2/TRBV6-3
j_gene: TRBJ2-7
abundance: NA
CDR3aa: CASSYRPTSGRVYEQYF

v_gene: TRBV19
j_gene: TRBJ1-2
abundance: NA
CDR3aa: CASSEEGRGYTF